A single sample gave rise to the 12 T cell receptor beta chains below, sequenced in a study of beta chain features in type 1 diabetes. Whole-study findings and limits: Moderate but significant shortening of TCRB CDR3s was recorded in all four CD4+ subsets from Type 1 diabetes patients.

Every bit of the isolated RNA underwent reverse transcription, so sequencing read expressed TCRB transcripts. Data came from immunoSEQ multiplex PCR; TCRdb stores just in-frame clones and leaves some out. This sample carries almost 350,000 clones, around 9.7% of them seen once, and the ten largest clones take 0.9% to 1.1%. Their cognate antigens are unknown. Sequencing was performed on central memory CD4+ T cells from blood. The source of these receptors is a man aged 25-45 years with type 1 diabetes.

The V gene is TRBV18, the J gene TRBJ2-2, with D perhaps being TRBD1 or TRBD2 (5 bases each). Germline assignment: CDR1 KGHSH and CDR2 LQKENI. The CDR3 contains 15 residues. The V and J ends lost 3 bases and 3 bases respectively, with 11 bases between them. The CDR3 DNA reads TGTGCCAGCTCACCCCGGGACGGAGACACCGGGGAGCTGTTTTTT. It codes for CASSPRDGDTGELFF. Using reference TRBV18 and TRBJ2-2 for the parts outside the CDR3, the full variable domain is NAGVMQNPRHLVRRRGQEARLRCSPMKGHSHVYWYRQLPEEGLKFMVYLQKENIIDESGMPKERFSAEFPKEGPSILRIQQVVRGDSAAYFCASSPRDGDTGELFFGEGSRLTVL.

This clone was found a few times. The chain employs TRBV6-5 and TRBJ2-3, with 7 positions matching TRBD1. Germline CDR1 is MNHEY and CDR2 is SVGAGI. The CDR3 consists of 16 residues. V shed 1 base and J 4 bases; nucleotides not matched to a gene: 8. DNA for the CDR3: TGTGCCAGCAGTTACTTACCGGGACAGTACGCAGATACGCAGTATTTT. This encodes CASSYLPGQYADTQYF.

Only a few counts were recorded for this clone. This sequence joins TRBV15 and TRBJ2-3; 9 nucleotides align to TRBD1. CDR3 length: 15 amino acids. The trim removed 5 bases at V and 3 bases at J, leaving 6 bases unmatched. The germline V gene encodes CDR1 LNHNV and CDR2 YYDKDF (reference sequence). CDR3 loop: CATSLPGQGTDTQYF. CDR3 coding DNA: TGTGCCACCAGCTTGCCGGGACAGGGTACAGATACGCAGTATTTT. Full variable domain (remainder filled in from reference TRBV15 and TRBJ2-3): DAMVIQNPRYQVTQFGKPVTLSCSQTLNHNVMYWYQQKSSQAPKLLFHYYDKDFNNEADTPDNFQSRRPNTSFCFLDIRSPGLGDTAMYLCATSLPGQGTDTQYFGPGTRLTVL.

This clone occurred a few times. The chain combines TRBV7-2 with TRBJ1-6, with no clear D. The CDR3 is 14 residues long. Germline assignment: CDR1 SGHTA and CDR2 FQGNSA. Deletions cut 3 bases from V and 7 bases from J, with 10 bases between. CDR3 loop: CASSLRPDNSPLHF. CDR3 in DNA: TGTGCCAGCAGCTTGAGGCCGGACAATTCACCCCTCCACTTT. The full variable domain, its missing parts supplied by reference TRBV7-2 and TRBJ1-6, is GAGVSQSPSNKVTEKGKDVELRCDPISGHTALYWYRQSLGQGLEFLIYFQGNSAPDKSGLPSDRFSAERTGGSVSTLTIQRTQQEDSAVYLCASSLRPDNSPLHFGNGTRLTVT.

This chain joins TRBV29-1 and TRBJ1-3, with TRBD1 matching 7 bases. V was pared by 7 bases and J by 0 bases, with 9 bases of the junction left unmatched. CDR1 SQVTM and CDR2 ANQGSEA come from the germline V gene. CDR3 length: 15 residues. The CDR3 DNA follows: TGCAGCGCCCGAGGACAGGAGGCCTCTGGAAACACCATATATTTT. This gives the protein CSARGQEASGNTIYF.

The CDR3 here is CASGGRVNTEAFF. The CDR3 DNA reads TGTGCCAGCGGTGGGAGGGTTAACACTGAAGCTTTCTTT. The V and J genes are TRBV6-5 and TRBJ1-1; D remains unclear. The V gene's germline CDR1 is MNHEY and CDR2 SVGAGI. This CDR3 has 13 residues. The germline V and J ends were trimmed by 8 bases and 2 bases, with 12 bases remaining between them.

The rearrangement uses TRBV15 and TRBJ2-5; D remains ambiguous. V was clipped by 1 base and J by 0 bases, with 9 bases between them. The CDR3 covers 15 residues. Germline loops: CDR1 LNHNV, CDR2 YYDKDF (reference sequence). CDR3 residues: CATSRGNGNQETQYF. The CDR3 DNA reads as TGTGCCACCAGCAGAGGCAATGGGAACCAAGAGACCCAGTACTTC. The complete variable domain, with remaining parts taken from reference TRBV15 and TRBJ2-5, reads DAMVIQNPRYQVTQFGKPVTLSCSQTLNHNVMYWYQQKSSQAPKLLFHYYDKDFNNEADTPDNFQSRRPNTSFCFLDIRSPGLGDTAMYLCATSRGNGNQETQYFGPGTRLLVL.

The sample holds many counts of this clone. The chain employs TRBV23-1 and TRBJ2-2; 10 bases fit TRBD1. TRBV23-1 is known as an ORF, though its function is uncertain. Germline trimming cut 4 bases from V and 1 base from J; bases unmatched to any gene: 9. The CDR3 contains 18 residues. The CDR3: CASSPPLGQGENTGELFF. The CDR3 DNA reads as TGCGCCAGCAGTCCCCCCCTCGGACAGGGGGAGAACACCGGGGAGCTGTTTTTT.

This clone was seen only a few times. The chain combines TRBV7-2 with TRBJ1-3, with D possibly being TRBD1 (6 bases). V was pared by 5 bases and J by 0 bases, with 11 bases between. The CDR3 is 15 amino acids. The germline CDR1 and CDR2 sequences are SGHTA and FQGNSA. The CDR3 loop reads CASSPGQRSGNTIYF. DNA for the CDR3: TGTGCCAGCAGCCCAGGACAGCGCTCTGGAAACACCATATATTTT.

The chain is built from TRBV27 and TRBJ2-7, with D possibly matching TRBD1 (7 bases). This CDR3 spans 17 amino acids. V gave up 3 bases and J gave up 2 bases, with 20 bases separating them. Per germline, CDR1 MNHEY and CDR2 SMNVEV (reference sequence). The CDR3 DNA follows: TGTGCCAGCAGTTTCTCCCTCCGGGGGACAGTGGCCTACGAGCAGTACTTC. Its translation: CASSFSLRGTVAYEQYF.

This clone occurred a few times. V gene TRBV5-1 combines with J gene TRBJ2-1; perhaps TRBD1 as D (5 bases). The CDR3 loop spans 14 amino acids. Per germline, CDR1 SGHRS and CDR2 YFSETQ. V shed 0 bases and J shed 6 bases, with 10 bases lying between them. The CDR3 DNA reads as TGCGCCAGCAGCTTGGGCGACAGAAGCAATGAGCAGTTCTTC. Encoded protein: CASSLGDRSNEQFF.

This clone has just a few counts. The chain links TRBV9 to TRBJ2-1, with a possible D match to TRBD2 (5 bases). V was clipped by 1 base and J by 9 bases, with 11 bases between them. Germline CDR1 reads SGDLS; CDR2 reads YYNGEE. The CDR3 runs to 13 residues. The CDR3 nucleotides are TGTGCCAGCAGCGTAACGAGGGCCAGTGAGCAGTTCTTC. It specifies CASSVTRASEQFF.